Shown below are 30 T cell receptor beta chains from a single sample sequenced in a study of blood T cell repertoires in COVID-19. Data came from immunoSEQ multiplex PCR; TCRdb stores just in-frame clones and leaves some out. The table has a few hundred thousand clones, 90% seen once. The sequenced sample was peripheral blood. Receptor source: a woman aged 60-75 years with COVID-19, enrolled during active disease.

J is TRBJ1-6 and V is TRBV5-8, with 9 bases lining up with TRBD1. Per the germline V gene, CDR1 is SGHTS and CDR2 is YDEGEE. J was trimmed by 10 bases and V by 1 base; bases with no gene match: 6. The CDR3 is made up of 15 amino acids. The CDR3 sequence: CASSLMGQGVSPLHF. DNA for the CDR3: TGTGCCAGCAGCTTGATGGGACAGGGTGTCTCACCCCTCCACTTT.

The gene calls are TRBV2 and TRBJ1-2, with D tentatively TRBD1 (6 bases). Germline V gene lookup returns CDR1 SNHLY and CDR2 FYNNEI. CDR3 length equals 12 residues. The V end lost 7 bases, the J end lost 11 bases, and 17 bases lay between the germline ends. CDR3 sequence (DNA): TGTGCCAGCACCGTACAGGGTTGGGTTTACACCTTC. Its protein is CASTVQGWVYTF. Looking up the rest from reference TRBV2 and TRBJ1-2 gives the full variable domain: EPEVTQTPSHQVTQMGQEVILRCVPISNHLYFYWYRQILGQKVEFLVSFYNNEISEKSEIFDDQFSVERPDGSNFTLKIRSTKLEDSAMYFCASTVQGWVYTFGSGTRLTVV.

V is TRBV29-1 and J is TRBJ1-5; 8 positions match TRBD1. Trimming cost V 6 bases and J 9 bases; bases outside gene matches: 16. From germline, CDR1 is SQVTM and CDR2 ANQGSEA. This CDR3 is 15 amino acids long. The chain's CDR3 is CSVSLGQAGDGPQHF. The CDR3 bases are TGCAGCGTCAGCTTGGGACAGGCGGGAGATGGGCCCCAGCATTTT.

V gene TRBV11-2 combines with J gene TRBJ1-4; possible D gene TRBD1, 5 bases. The CDR3 totals 15 residues. The V gene lost 6 bases and the J gene lost 8 bases, with 19 bases spanning the gap. Germline CDR1 and CDR2: SGHAT and FQNNGV. CDR3 protein: CASSFRGTIGEKLFF. The CDR3 DNA sequence: TGTGCCAGCAGTTTCCGCGGGACGATCGGAGAAAAACTGTTTTTT.

CDR3 in amino acids: CASSLELNNYGYTF. CDR3 bases: TGCGCCAGCAGCTTGGAACTGAATAACTATGGCTACACCTTC. V usage is TRBV5-1 and J usage is TRBJ1-2; D gene uncertain. CDR1 is SGHRS, CDR2 YFSETQ, per germline. Trimming cost V 0 bases and J 1 base, with 7 bases left between them. The CDR3 is made up of 14 amino acids.

The V call is TRBV6-5, the J call TRBJ1-2; D possibly corresponds to TRBD1 (5 bases). The CDR3 loop spans 14 amino acids. The germline V gene has CDR1 MNHEY and CDR2 SVGAGI. Trimming cost V 5 bases and J 6 bases, with 16 bases left between them. CDR3 nucleotides: TGTGCCAGCAGTCACGGGGGAGGTTTGCATGGCTACACCTTC. It translates to CASSHGGGLHGYTF.

This chain uses TRBV6-4 with TRBJ2-1; perhaps TRBD1 as D (7 bases). Per the germline V gene, CDR1 is MRHNA and CDR2 is SNTAGT. Trimming stripped 4 bases from V and 3 bases from J, with 13 bases between. CDR3 length: 15 residues. The CDR3 here is CASSAGGSRYNEQFF. CDR3 nucleotide sequence: TGTGCCAGCAGTGCAGGGGGGAGCCGCTACAATGAGCAGTTCTTC.

The V gene is TRBV5-1, the J gene TRBJ1-1; 10 nucleotides line up with TRBD1. Germline lookup yields CDR1 SGHRS and CDR2 YFSETQ. V shed 1 base, J shed 0 bases, and the junction held 6 bases outside the gene matches. The CDR3 is 17 residues long. CDR3 DNA: TGCGCCAGCAGCTTGAAAGCGGGACAGGGGCTGAACACTGAAGCTTTCTTT. It specifies CASSLKAGQGLNTEAFF.

This chain joins TRBV18 and TRBJ1-4, with D hard to call. Germline V CDR1 and CDR2: KGHSH, LQKENI. Between the trimmed V and J ends, which lost 3 bases and 8 bases, there was a span of 10 bases. This CDR3 has 13 residues. CDR3 coding DNA: TGTGCCAGCTCACCGGCCGGGAAAGAAAAACTGTTTTTT. Translated, it gives CASSPAGKEKLFF.

The chain joins TRBV9 to TRBJ1-6; tentatively, D is TRBD1 (5 bases). Germline CDR1 SGDLS, CDR2 YYNGEE. This CDR3 is built from 19 residues. The V and J ends lost 4 bases and 0 bases respectively, with 20 bases between them. In nucleotides, the CDR3 is TGTGCCAGCAGCCCCACCCTCGACAGCCTTAGCTCCTATAATTCACCCCTCCACTTT. Amino acid sequence: CASSPTLDSLSSYNSPLHF.

DNA of the CDR3: TGTGCCAGCTCACCGGGCCCGGTGGACACTGAAGCTTTCTTT. It yields the protein CASSPGPVDTEAFF. The chain uses TRBV18 and TRBJ1-1; D unresolved. The CDR3 is 14 amino acids. The germline gives CDR1 KGHSH, CDR2 LQKENI. Between the trimmed V and J ends, which lost 3 bases and 3 bases, there was a span of 11 bases.

This chain uses TRBV6-6 with TRBJ1-5, with 9 positions matching TRBD1. CDR3 length: 14 amino acids. The V gene's germline CDR1 is MNHNY and CDR2 SVGAGI (reference sequence). Trimming at V came to 7 bases and at J to 6 bases, leaving 7 bases not matched to a gene. The CDR3 reads CASTRDRVRQPQHF. DNA of the CDR3: TGTGCCAGCACCCGGGACAGGGTGCGTCAGCCCCAGCATTTT.

The chain is built from TRBV3-1 (or the pseudogene TRBV3-2) and TRBJ1-2; D is unresolved. In germline, CDR1 is LGHDT, CDR2 YNNKEL (reference sequence). CDR3 size: 13 residues. Between the trimmed V and J ends, which lost 0 bases and 6 bases, there was a span of 8 bases. CDR3 sequence: CASSQDYRDGYTF. In DNA form, the CDR3 reads TGTGCCAGCAGCCAAGACTATAGAGATGGCTACACCTTC.

This sequence joins TRBV5-1 and TRBJ2-2; tentatively, D is TRBD1 (5 bases). The CDR3 length is 14 residues. Germline CDR1 reads SGHRS; CDR2 reads YFSETQ. V dropped 5 bases and J dropped 4 bases, with 12 bases sitting between them. This CDR3 reads CASREQGTTGELFF. The CDR3 nucleotides read TGCGCCAGCAGGGAGCAGGGAACCACCGGGGAGCTGTTTTTT.

The chain recombines TRBV6-2 or TRBV6-3 with TRBJ1-1; 8 bases fit TRBD1. The CDR3 consists of 16 residues. Germline trimming cut 0 bases from V and 2 bases from J; bases unmatched to any gene: 5. Germline V lookup: CDR1 MNHEY, CDR2 SVGEGT. CDR3 bases: TGTGCCAGCAGTTACTCGACAGGGGATCTTAACACTGAAGCTTTCTTT. The encoded protein is CASSYSTGDLNTEAFF.

The gene calls are TRBV9 and TRBJ2-5; 7 nucleotides match TRBD1. Germline CDR1 and CDR2: SGDLS and YYNGEE. This CDR3 spans 14 amino acids. After removal of 3 bases from V and 7 bases from J, the junction contained 9 bases not matched to a gene. In DNA form, the CDR3 reads TGTGCCAGCAGCGCGCCAGACAGGGCCGGGACCCAGTACTTC. Protein product: CASSAPDRAGTQYF. The full variable domain, in which reference TRBV9 and TRBJ2-5 provide the parts outside the CDR3, is DSGVTQTPKHLITATGQRVTLRCSPRSGDLSVYWYQQSLDQGLQFLIQYYNGEERAKGNILERFSAQQFPDLHSELNLSSLELGDSALYFCASSAPDRAGTQYFGPGTRLLVL.

This chain connects TRBV19 to TRBJ1-1; perhaps TRBD1 as D (5 bases). The germline V gene has CDR1 LNHDA and CDR2 SQIVND (reference sequence). The CDR3 totals 13 residues. Trimming left V 3 bases short and J 2 bases short, with 7 bases between. The CDR3 DNA follows: TGTGCCAGTAGTATGACAGATAACACTGAAGCTTTCTTT. Residues: CASSMTDNTEAFF.

This chain links TRBV5-4 with TRBJ2-3, with 8 bases lining up with TRBD2. The CDR3 runs to 15 residues. J lost 6 bases, V lost 4 bases, and 10 bases had no gene match. Germline-derived CDR1 and CDR2 are SGHNT and YYREEE (reference sequence). CDR3 residues: CASSLPTSEADTQYF. The CDR3 DNA reads as TGTGCCAGCAGCCTCCCGACTAGCGAGGCGGATACGCAGTATTTT.

The CDR3 protein is CASSYAGQINTEAFF. The DNA of the CDR3 is TGTGCCAGCAGTTACGCGGGACAGATTAACACTGAAGCTTTCTTT. The chain joins TRBV6-2 or TRBV6-3 to TRBJ1-1; 7 bases fit TRBD1. CDR1 MNHEY and CDR2 SVGEGT come from the germline V gene. The CDR3 has 15 amino acids. After removal of 2 bases from V and 2 bases from J, the junction contained 5 bases not matched to a gene.

CDR3 in amino acids: CASSQTGGPYNEQFF. The DNA for the CDR3 is TGCGCCAGCAGCCAAACAGGGGGCCCCTACAATGAGCAGTTCTTC. This sequence joins TRBV4-3 and TRBJ2-1; TRBD1 matches at 9 bases. This CDR3 spans 15 amino acids. J was trimmed by 2 bases and V by 2 bases; bases with no gene match: 1. The germline V gene encodes CDR1 LGHNA and CDR2 YSLEER.

The CDR3 reads CASSVRLAGINYEQYF. CDR3 sequence (DNA): TGTGCCAGCAGTGTACGACTAGCGGGGATTAACTACGAGCAGTACTTC. The genes are TRBV6-1 and TRBJ2-7; 11 nucleotides align to TRBD2. The CDR3 totals 16 residues. The ends lost 4 bases at V and 3 bases at J; junction bases unmatched: 8. The V gene's germline CDR1 is MNHNS and CDR2 SASEGT.

The chain employs TRBV5-8 and TRBJ1-2; D call uncertain. Trimming took 2 bases from V and 3 from J, leaving 5 bases between them. In germline, CDR1 is SGHTS, CDR2 YDEGEE. This CDR3 has 12 residues. The CDR3 protein is CASSFRDYGYTF. The CDR3 DNA reads as TGTGCCAGCAGCTTCCGTGACTATGGCTACACCTTC.

The chain joins TRBV19 to TRBJ2-4, with TRBD1 identical over 7 bases. V gave up 5 bases and J gave up 0 bases; unmatched junction bases: 28. The CDR3 totals 23 residues. Germline CDR1 reads LNHDA; CDR2 reads SQIVND (reference sequence). DNA of the CDR3: TGTGCCAGTAGTCCGATCCAGAGGGGACAGAGCGGTACCCCCGCCGGAGCCAAAAACATTCAGTACTTC. Its translation is CASSPIQRGQSGTPAGAKNIQYF.

V is TRBV4-1 and J is TRBJ2-5; D perhaps matches TRBD1 (6 bases). V was trimmed by 0 bases and J by 2 bases, leaving 10 bases between them. CDR3 size: 15 residues. The V gene's germline CDR1 is MGHRA and CDR2 YSYEKL. CDR3 DNA sequence: TGCGCCAGCAGCCAAGACACAGGGTTTCAAGAGACCCAGTACTTC. This translates into CASSQDTGFQETQYF.

This rearrangement joins TRBV30 to TRBJ2-1; 10 positions match TRBD2. The CDR3 is 16 amino acids. The germline V gene has CDR1 GTSNPN and CDR2 SVGIG (reference sequence). V dropped 5 bases and J dropped 2; count of bases not matched to a gene: 9. The CDR3 region has the DNA TGTGCCTGGTTTAACTGGACTAGCGGACCCTACAATGAGCAGTTCTTC. Protein product: CAWFNWTSGPYNEQFF.

The rearrangement links TRBV4-1 to TRBJ1-1, with a possible D match to TRBD1 (5 bases). The CDR3 consists of 14 residues. Germline values: CDR1 MGHRA, CDR2 YSYEKL. The V end lost 3 bases, the J end lost 6 bases, and 14 bases lay between the germline ends. The CDR3 region is CASSHPNRQSEAFF. Here the CDR3 DNA reads TGCGCCAGCAGCCACCCGAACAGACAGTCTGAAGCTTTCTTT.

The chain has TRBV7-2 and TRBJ1-4; D call uncertain. Trimming pared 0 bases from V and 0 bases from J, leaving 11 bases between. CDR1 and CDR2 from the germline V gene are SGHTA and FQGNSA. This CDR3 is built from 17 residues. For the CDR3, the DNA is TGTGCCAGCAGCTTAGCGGGCACAGCCGCAACTAATGAAAAACTGTTTTTT. Amino acids: CASSLAGTAATNEKLFF. Variable domain in full (rest from reference TRBV7-2 and TRBJ1-4): GAGVSQSPSNKVTEKGKDVELRCDPISGHTALYWYRQSLGQGLEFLIYFQGNSAPDKSGLPSDRFSAERTGGSVSTLTIQRTQQEDSAVYLCASSLAGTAATNEKLFFGSGTQLSVL.

The V gene is TRBV5-1, the J gene TRBJ2-7; the match to TRBD1 covers 7 bases. Germline CDR1 reads SGHRS; CDR2 reads YFSETQ. The CDR3 has 18 amino acids. Trimming cost V 0 bases and J 4 bases; bases outside gene matches: 16. CDR3 amino acids: CASSLGPLIRDSLYEQYF. The CDR3 coding sequence is TGCGCCAGCAGCTTGGGCCCTCTTATCCGGGACAGTTTATACGAGCAGTACTTC.

This chain joins TRBV5-8 and TRBJ1-2; 7 nucleotides align to TRBD1. Germline CDR1 and CDR2: SGHTS and YDEGEE. This CDR3 region has 15 residues. V lost 4 bases and J lost 3; bases outside the gene matches: 9. The CDR3 is CASSLGQRTYYGYTF. CDR3 coding DNA: TGTGCCAGCAGCCTGGGACAGAGAACCTACTATGGCTACACCTTC.

The chain couples TRBV7-2 to TRBJ1-1, with 8 bases that match TRBD1. The CDR3 has 14 amino acids. V lost 4 bases to trimming and J lost 1 base; unmatched junction nucleotides: 2. The germline V gene has CDR1 SGHTA and CDR2 FQGNSA. CDR3 sequence: CASSSGQGNTEAFF. Here the CDR3 DNA reads TGTGCCAGCAGCTCAGGACAGGGGAACACTGAAGCTTTCTTT.